Below are 23 T cell receptor beta chains sequenced from a single sample in a study of blood T cell repertoires in COVID-19. The assay was immunoSEQ multiplex PCR, and TCRdb's table has in-frame clones only and misses some. The profile shows about 400,000 clones, roughly nine tenths of them singletons. Sequences were obtained from PBMCs or T cells enriched from blood (not recorded which). All receptors come from a young woman with acute COVID-19.

The gene calls are TRBV18 and TRBJ2-7; TRBD2 agrees at 7 bases. The CDR3 extends over 17 amino acids. CDR1 and CDR2 (germline): KGHSH, LQKENI. V trimming: 5 bases; J trimming: 3 bases; junction bases outside the gene matches: 16. Written as DNA, the CDR3 is TGTGCCAGCTCATTCCTAGCGGACAACACCTGGGGCTACGAGCAGTACTTC. The encoded protein is CASSFLADNTWGYEQYF.

The CDR3 sequence: CASSRIGTSGRAHEQYF. The DNA for the CDR3 is TGTGCCAGCAGTAGGATCGGGACTAGCGGGAGGGCCCACGAGCAGTACTTC. The rearrangement joins TRBV27 to TRBJ2-7, with 16 bases that match TRBD2. CDR1 is MNHEY, CDR2 SMNVEV, per germline (reference sequence). With V trimmed by 5 bases and J by 5 bases, 9 bases remained unmatched. The CDR3 length is 17 residues.

The chain links TRBV24-1 to TRBJ1-3; D uncertain. Germline V lookup: CDR1 KGHDR, CDR2 SFDVKD. The ends were cut back, 10 bases at V and 2 bases at J, with 14 bases in the middle. CDR3 length equals 14 residues. As DNA, the CDR3 is TGTGCCACTGAGGATGAGGGAGCTGGAAACACCATATATTTT. It encodes CATEDEGAGNTIYF.

This sequence joins TRBV7-6 and TRBJ2-7; D might be TRBD1 (6 bases). The V end lost 5 bases, the J end lost 2 bases, and 22 bases lay between the germline ends. The CDR3 spans 17 residues. CDR1 is SGHVS and CDR2 is FNYEAQ in the germline V gene. The CDR3 is CASSRNTGFGQPYEQYF. The DNA of the CDR3 is TGTGCCAGCAGCCGAAATACAGGGTTCGGCCAACCCTACGAGCAGTACTTC.

DNA for the CDR3: TGTGCCAGCAGTAATAGTTACGAGCAGTACTTC. Translated: CASSNSYEQYF. The V call is TRBV12-3 or TRBV12-4, the J call TRBJ2-7, with no clear D. The CDR3 covers 11 residues. Trimming removed 5 bases from V and 4 bases from J, with 6 bases in between.

The rearrangement uses TRBV27 and TRBJ1-5; a weak D match, TRBD1 (5 bases). Looked up from germline, CDR1 is MNHEY and CDR2 is SMNVEV (reference sequence). The CDR3 is made up of 18 amino acids. V dropped 0 bases and J dropped 2 bases, with 17 bases sitting between them. This chain's CDR3 is CASSLSHPGVGGNQPQHF. CDR3 coding DNA: TGTGCCAGCAGTTTATCCCACCCGGGGGTAGGGGGCAATCAGCCCCAGCATTTT.

The chain couples TRBV28 to TRBJ2-5; D unclear. In germline, CDR1 is MDHEN, CDR2 SYDVKM. The length of the CDR3 is 13 residues. Between the trimmed V and J ends, which lost 3 bases and 2 bases, there was a span of 7 bases. The CDR3 DNA sequence: TGTGCCAGCAGTTTGTCGACTCAAGAGACCCAGTACTTC. It is translated as CASSLSTQETQYF. Filled out from reference TRBV28 and TRBJ2-5, the complete variable domain reads DVKVTQSSRYLVKRTGEKVFLECVQDMDHENMFWYRQDPGLGLRLIYFSYDVKMKEKGDIPEGYSVSREKKERFSLILESASTNQTSMYLCASSLSTQETQYFGPGTRLLVL.

V usage is TRBV28 and J usage is TRBJ2-7; 9 bases line up with TRBD2. The CDR3 loop spans 14 amino acids. CDR1 MDHEN and CDR2 SYDVKM come from the germline V gene. V was clipped by 6 bases and J by 4 bases; unmatched bases: 7. CDR3 sequence (DNA): TGTGCCAGCAGGTATAGCGGGAGCGGGTACGAGCAGTACTTC. It translates to CASRYSGSGYEQYF.

The chain combines TRBV5-1 with TRBJ2-5; tentatively, D is TRBD2 (6 bases). The germline gives CDR1 SGHRS, CDR2 YFSETQ. The CDR3 totals 15 residues. The germline V and J ends were trimmed by 3 bases and 0 bases, with 12 bases remaining between them. This CDR3 reads CASSWGGVYQETQYF. The CDR3 coding sequence is TGCGCCAGCAGCTGGGGAGGAGTCTACCAAGAGACCCAGTACTTC. Complete variable domain (other parts from reference TRBV5-1 and TRBJ2-5): KAGVTQTPRYLIKTRGQQVTLSCSPISGHRSVSWYQQTPGQGLQFLFEYFSETQRNKGNFPGRFSGRQFSNSRSEMNVSTLELGDSALYLCASSWGGVYQETQYFGPGTRLLVL.

The gene calls are TRBV7-2 and TRBJ2-1, with TRBD2 matching 7 bases. Germline V gene data show CDR1 as SGHTA and CDR2 as FQGNSA. Losses at the gene ends were 6 bases for V and 4 bases for J; bases not matched to a gene: 9. There are 15 residues in the CDR3. The CDR3 sequence is CASSPPGLPYNEQFF. In nucleotides, the CDR3 is TGTGCCAGCAGTCCCCCGGGACTACCTTACAATGAGCAGTTCTTC.

This clone was picked up one time. The rearrangement uses TRBV29-1 and TRBJ2-7; D possibly corresponds to TRBD1 (6 bases). The germline CDR1 and CDR2 sequences are SQVTM and ANQGSEA. This CDR3 is 15 amino acids long. V was cut by 1 base and J by 3 bases, with 16 bases left in between. The CDR3 nucleotides read TGCAGCGTTGAAGGACAGGTTCGGGGTCTCTACGAGCAGTACTTC. Its protein is CSVEGQVRGLYEQYF.

The chain combines TRBV7-9 with TRBJ1-2; D is undetermined. V lost 3 bases, J lost 5 bases, and 19 bases lay in between. The CDR3 extends over 16 amino acids. Germline V CDR1 and CDR2: SEHNR, FQNEAQ (reference sequence). CDR3 sequence reads: CASSFQSGIHLYGYTF. The CDR3 DNA follows: TGTGCCAGCAGCTTTCAATCCGGGATACACTTATATGGCTACACCTTC.

The rearrangement joins TRBV11-2 to TRBJ2-2; D is perhaps TRBD2 (5 bases). Germline V gives CDR1 SGHAT, CDR2 FQNNGV. Trimming pared 1 base from V and 3 bases from J, leaving 9 bases between. This CDR3 spans 15 amino acids. CDR3 sequence: CASSLVSGYTGELFF. CDR3 DNA sequence: TGTGCCAGCAGCTTAGTCAGCGGATACACCGGGGAGCTGTTTTTT.

The chain employs TRBV4-3 and TRBJ2-1; D is ambiguous. The CDR3 covers 14 residues. Trimming removed 1 base at V and 9 bases at J, with 13 bases between. Germline V gene lookup returns CDR1 LGHNA and CDR2 YSLEER. The CDR3 DNA is TGCGCCAGCAGCCAAGGGTCCGGGTTTGGTGAGCAGTTCTTC. It translates to CASSQGSGFGEQFF.

CDR3: CARSGGLYGYTF. The CDR3 DNA is TGTGCCAGGTCGGGGGGGTTATATGGCTACACCTTC. The chain carries TRBV6-7 and TRBJ1-2, with a weak D call TRBD1 (5 bases). TRBV6-7 is treated as an ORF (open reading frame) with a function not yet certain. V shed 9 bases and J shed 5 bases, with 13 bases lying between them. The CDR3 has 12 residues.

The gene calls are TRBV7-6 and TRBJ2-2; maybe TRBD1 (5 bases). Per germline, CDR1 SGHVS and CDR2 FNYEAQ. V lost 6 bases and J lost 6, with 20 bases in between. The CDR3 is 16 amino acids. The chain's CDR3 is CASSLFSLGVPGELFF. The CDR3 DNA sequence: TGTGCCAGCAGTCTTTTCTCTTTAGGGGTTCCCGGGGAGCTGTTTTTT.

V and J are TRBV5-1 and TRBJ1-2, with 9 bases lining up with TRBD1. The CDR3 spans 15 residues. V lost 4 bases to trimming and J lost 4 bases; unmatched junction nucleotides: 8. CDR1 and CDR2 from the germline V gene are SGHRS and YFSETQ. The CDR3 spells CASSLQGARIYGYTF. The CDR3 DNA reads TGCGCCAGCAGCCTACAGGGGGCCAGGATCTATGGCTACACCTTC.

The genes are TRBV11-2 and TRBJ2-2; 10 bases match TRBD1. The CDR3 sequence is 17 residues long. The junction had 16 bases not matched to a gene; V was cut back by 8 bases and J by 7 bases. The germline V gene encodes CDR1 SGHAT and CDR2 FQNNGV. The CDR3 region has the DNA TGTGCCAGCGGGACTGACAGGGGGCGCCAATATGGCGGGGAGCTGTTTTTT. This sequence encodes CASGTDRGRQYGGELFF.

The rearrangement links TRBV6-1 to TRBJ1-3; D call uncertain. The ends were cut back, 4 bases at V and 2 bases at J, with 18 bases in the middle. This CDR3 contains 17 residues. CDR1 is MNHNS and CDR2 is SASEGT in the germline V gene. The CDR3 loop is CASSVDWNGVTGNTIYF. CDR3 nucleotide sequence: TGTGCCAGCAGTGTGGATTGGAATGGAGTAACTGGAAACACCATATATTTT.

The genes are TRBV5-1 and TRBJ2-1; D remains unclear. The germline V gene encodes CDR1 SGHRS and CDR2 YFSETQ. The germline V and J ends were trimmed by 0 bases and 6 bases, with 7 bases remaining between them. This CDR3 is 13 amino acids long. The CDR3 DNA is TGCGCCAGCAGCTTGGATTTCAGCAATGAGCAGTTCTTC. Its protein is CASSLDFSNEQFF.

This clone turned up a few times. The CDR3 is CASSFQGGAEAFF. In DNA form, the CDR3 reads TGTGCCAGCAGTTTCCAAGGGGGGGCGGAAGCTTTCTTT. J is TRBJ1-1 and V is TRBV25-1, with D perhaps matching TRBD1 (6 bases). The CDR3 totals 13 residues. Trimming took 5 bases from V and 8 from J, leaving 15 bases between them. Germline V CDR1 and CDR2: MGHDK, SYGVNS.

V is TRBV5-1 and J is TRBJ2-5; 8 bases match TRBD2. Germline V gene data show CDR1 as SGHRS and CDR2 as YFSETQ. The CDR3 is 13 residues long. The V segment lost 1 base and the J segment 5 bases; nucleotides outside the gene matches: 1. The CDR3 sequence is CASSLWTSETQYF. DNA of the CDR3: TGCGCCAGCAGCTTGTGGACTAGCGAGACCCAGTACTTC.

Here the CDR3 reads CASRATGNQPQHF. The CDR3 region has the DNA TGTGCCAGCAGGGCCACAGGGAATCAGCCCCAGCATTTT. This sequence joins TRBV2 and TRBJ1-5; tentatively, D is TRBD1 (6 bases). Germline values: CDR1 SNHLY, CDR2 FYNNEI. Trimming took off 6 bases at V and 4 bases at J, with 10 bases between the two ends. There are 13 residues in the CDR3. The full variable domain, in which reference TRBV2 and TRBJ1-5 provide the parts outside the CDR3, is EPEVTQTPSHQVTQMGQEVILRCVPISNHLYFYWYRQILGQKVEFLVSFYNNEISEKSEIFDDQFSVERPDGSNFTLKIRSTKLEDSAMYFCASRATGNQPQHFGDGTRLSIL.